A single sample gave rise to the 21 T cell receptor beta chains below, sequenced in a study of T-cell memory formation after mild COVID-19. Via MiXCR, TCRdb re-called the 5' RACE reads, giving one row per CDR3 protein. The table records a few hundred thousand distinct CDR3 sequences, approximately 19% of them present only once. The sample consisted of PBMCs or a T cell subset sorted from them (not recorded which). The receptor source for this set is a man aged 18 to 30 who had mild COVID-19 (a few samples of this study predate the infection). Cell type and time point are not known.

There are a few counts of this clonotype. The chain couples TRBV4-3 to TRBJ2-1; a weak D match, TRBD2 (6 bases). Germline CDR1 is LGHNA and CDR2 is YSLEER. Trimming took off 1 base at V and 4 bases at J, with 17 bases between the two ends. This CDR3 has 17 amino acids. In nucleotides, the CDR3 is TGCGCCAGCAGCCAAGGGTTTAGCGGCGGGTCGTACAATGAGCAGTTCTTC. It yields the protein CASSQGFSGGSYNEQFF.

The rearrangement joins TRBV6-6 to TRBJ1-1, with a possible D match to TRBD1 (5 bases). Trimming took off 2 bases at V and 3 bases at J, with 16 bases between the two ends. Looked up from germline, CDR1 is MNHNY and CDR2 is SVGAGI (reference sequence). This CDR3 spans 16 amino acids. CDR3 sequence reads: CASSYDLGGGDTEAFF. CDR3 DNA: TGTGCCAGCAGTTACGATTTGGGGGGTGGGGACACTGAAGCTTTCTTT.

This clonotype was counted a few times. The rearrangement links TRBV7-8 to TRBJ1-5; D is unclear. Trimming took off 5 bases at V and 7 bases at J, with 18 bases between the two ends. The germline V gene has CDR1 SGHVS and CDR2 FQNEAQ. This CDR3 comprises 15 residues. The CDR3 sequence: CASSGEGGSSQPQHF. CDR3 nucleotide sequence: TGTGCCAGCAGCGGAGAGGGCGGCTCCTCCCAGCCCCAGCATTTT.

The J gene is TRBJ2-5, the V gene TRBV12-3 or TRBV12-4; D is perhaps TRBD1 or TRBD2 (5 bases each). The CDR3 consists of 15 residues. Trimming shortened V by 6 bases and J by 5 bases, and 19 bases separated the two germline ends. The CDR3 sequence is CASSQESRGAETQYF. The CDR3 bases are TGTGCCAGCAGCCAGGAGTCGAGGGGCGCTGAGACCCAGTACTTC.

This clonotype was counted a few times. The V and J genes are TRBV7-3 and TRBJ2-1; D might be TRBD1 (5 bases). Germline loops: CDR1 SGHTA, CDR2 FQGTGA. The V end lost 5 bases, the J end lost 8 bases, and 19 bases lay between the germline ends. This CDR3 region has 15 residues. Here the CDR3 DNA reads TGTGCCAGCAGCGCTCTTGGGGCATTGGGTGATGAGCAGTTCTTC. Amino acid sequence: CASSALGALGDEQFF.

The genes are TRBV7-2 and TRBJ2-1; TRBD2 matches 8 bases. The length of the CDR3 is 15 residues. V trimming: 6 bases; J trimming: 4 bases; junction bases outside the gene matches: 8. Germline CDR1 and CDR2: SGHTA and FQGNSA. The CDR3 protein is CASRSTGGLYNEQFF. The CDR3 DNA sequence: TGTGCCAGCAGAAGTACGGGGGGGCTTTACAATGAGCAGTTCTTC.

This sequence joins TRBV5-1 and TRBJ2-5, with 9 bases identical to TRBD1. V was clipped by 2 bases and J by 1 base; unmatched bases: 6. The CDR3 is 16 amino acids. Germline CDR1 SGHRS, CDR2 YFSETQ. CDR3: CASSLGGTGSQETQYF. DNA for the CDR3: TGCGCCAGCAGCTTAGGCGGGACAGGGAGCCAAGAGACCCAGTACTTC.

The chain employs TRBV4-3 and TRBJ1-3; D call uncertain. With 1 base removed from V and 4 bases from J, the gap between germline ends came to 5 bases. CDR3 length: 13 residues. Germline V CDR1 and CDR2: LGHNA, YSLEER. The CDR3, as DNA: TGCGCCAGCAGCCAAGTGGTAGGAAACACCATATATTTT. Translation: CASSQVVGNTIYF.

V usage is TRBV4-1 and J usage is TRBJ1-6; a weak D match, TRBD1 (5 bases). CDR3 length equals 15 residues. Looked up from germline, CDR1 is MGHRA and CDR2 is YSYEKL. Trimming left V 0 bases short and J 10 bases short, with 13 bases between. CDR3 loop: CASSQDPAGRSPLHF. In DNA, the CDR3 is TGCGCCAGCAGCCAAGATCCGGCAGGGAGGTCACCCCTCCACTTT.

The chain links TRBV20-1 to TRBJ2-1; 7 nucleotides match TRBD2. V was pared by 1 base and J by 6 bases, with 6 bases of the junction left unmatched. CDR3 length: 14 residues. Per germline, CDR1 DFQATT and CDR2 SNEGSKA (reference sequence). Here the CDR3 DNA reads TGCAGTGCTAGAGGTGGGGGGGAAAGCAATGAGCAGTTCTTC. Its translation is CSARGGGESNEQFF.

This clonotype appeared a few times. The V gene is TRBV4-3, the J gene TRBJ1-2; 9 nucleotides line up with TRBD1. V lost 5 bases, J lost 1 base, and 5 bases stayed unmatched. Per germline, CDR1 LGHNA and CDR2 YSLEER. The CDR3 is made up of 15 amino acids. This CDR3 is CASSEGTGNNYGYTF. In DNA, the CDR3 is TGCGCCAGCAGCGAAGGGACAGGGAATAACTATGGCTACACCTTC.

This clonotype came up a few times. This chain joins TRBV7-9 and TRBJ2-5; 9 bases are a match to TRBD1. The germline V gene encodes CDR1 SEHNR and CDR2 FQNEAQ (reference sequence). V dropped 5 bases and J dropped 0; count of bases not matched to a gene: 4. The CDR3 sequence is 15 residues long. DNA for the CDR3: TGTGCCAGCAGCCCCACAGGGGGCTACCAAGAGACCCAGTACTTC. This translates into CASSPTGGYQETQYF.

This clonotype was observed once. The chain has TRBV5-1 and TRBJ2-6; D not certain. Germline V lookup: CDR1 SGHRS, CDR2 YFSETQ. The CDR3 loop spans 15 amino acids. With 2 bases removed from V and 0 bases from J, the gap between germline ends came to 6 bases. The CDR3 reads CASSFMGSGANVLTF. The CDR3 nucleotides are TGCGCCAGCAGCTTTATGGGCTCTGGGGCCAACGTCCTGACTTTC. Complete variable domain (other parts from reference TRBV5-1 and TRBJ2-6): KAGVTQTPRYLIKTRGQQVTLSCSPISGHRSVSWYQQTPGQGLQFLFEYFSETQRNKGNFPGRFSGRQFSNSRSEMNVSTLELGDSALYLCASSFMGSGANVLTFGAGSRLTVL.

V usage is TRBV15 and J usage is TRBJ2-1; no clear D. Germline-derived CDR1 and CDR2 are LNHNV and YYDKDF (reference sequence). Trimming removed 1 base from V and 9 bases from J, with 10 bases in between. The CDR3 contains 13 residues. For the CDR3, the DNA is TGTGCCACCAGCAGAGTCGGAATCTTTGAGCAGTTCTTC. This encodes CATSRVGIFEQFF.

In this sample, this clonotype turned up once. The chain combines TRBV4-2 with TRBJ1-2; maybe TRBD1 (6 bases). The CDR3 totals 15 residues. Germline CDR1 reads LGHNA; CDR2 reads YNFKEQ. V lost 1 base to trimming and J lost 3 bases, with 12 bases between them. The CDR3 loop reads CASSQGSGAYYGYTF. The CDR3 DNA sequence: TGTGCCAGCAGCCAAGGGTCAGGGGCTTACTATGGCTACACCTTC.

This clonotype was found a few times. V and J are TRBV7-9 and TRBJ2-7, with 11 bases aligning to TRBD1. The CDR3 totals 14 residues. Germline V gene sequence: CDR1 SEHNR, CDR2 FQNEAQ (reference sequence). The J segment lost 2 bases and the V segment lost 6 bases, leaving 3 bases of the junction unmatched. Here the CDR3 reads CASSRTGGPYEQYF. The CDR3 nucleotides read TGTGCCAGCAGTCGGACAGGGGGCCCCTACGAGCAGTACTTC.

This clonotype was seen at least ten times. In nucleotides, the CDR3 is TGTGCCAGCAGCTTGCAGGTCACGAGCTCCTACAATGAGCAGTTCTTC. It yields the protein CASSLQVTSSYNEQFF. This sequence joins TRBV5-5 and TRBJ2-1; no clear D. The germline V gene encodes CDR1 SGHKS and CDR2 YYEKEE (reference sequence). V lost 1 base and J lost 0, with 11 bases in between. The CDR3 contains 16 residues.

This clonotype was observed a few times. The chain uses TRBV7-2 and TRBJ1-2; tentative D call: TRBD1 (6 bases). CDR1 and CDR2 from the germline V gene are SGHTA and FQGNSA. The CDR3 totals 15 residues. Trimming pared 4 bases from V and 8 bases from J, leaving 20 bases between. The CDR3 sequence is CASSSPTGYRWGYTF. CDR3 DNA sequence: TGTGCCAGCAGCTCCCCAACAGGGTACAGGTGGGGCTACACCTTC.

V and J are TRBV20-1 and TRBJ2-5, with TRBD2 identical over 7 bases. Germline V gene sequence: CDR1 DFQATT, CDR2 SNEGSKA (reference sequence). V was pared by 7 bases and J by 5 bases, with 10 bases of the junction left unmatched. This CDR3 comprises 13 residues. CDR3 in amino acids: CSGGGALEETQYF. DNA of the CDR3: TGCAGTGGGGGAGGGGCCTTGGAGGAGACCCAGTACTTC.

The sample holds a few counts of this clonotype. The V call is TRBV9, the J call TRBJ2-1; the D call may be TRBD1 or TRBD2 (5 bases each). The V gene lost 4 bases and the J gene lost 0 bases, with 11 bases spanning the gap. The CDR3 totals 15 residues. Germline loops: CDR1 SGDLS, CDR2 YYNGEE. CDR3 nucleotides: TGTGCCAGCAGCCAGGGAGTCCCCTCCTACAATGAGCAGTTCTTC. Residues: CASSQGVPSYNEQFF.

There are many counts of this clonotype. V gene TRBV6-4 combines with J gene TRBJ1-5; D is undetermined. The germline V gene has CDR1 MRHNA and CDR2 SNTAGT. CDR3 length: 13 amino acids. V shed 4 bases and J shed 1 base, with 5 bases lying between them. This CDR3 reads CASSAGSNQPQHF. CDR3 bases: TGTGCCAGCAGTGCCGGGAGCAATCAGCCCCAGCATTTT.